Shown below are 12 T cell receptor beta chains from a single sample sequenced in a study of T cells in Graves' hyperthyroidism and ophthalmopathy. Regions amplified from RNA transcripts were the TCR beta CDR3 regions. The TCR CDR3 was amplified in a first-round RT-PCR using the HTBI primer set. TCRdb called the multiplex PCR reads again in MiXCR, with one record for every CDR3 protein. Of over 500,000 distinct CDR3 sequences detected, roughly 15% appear once; the ten largest clones hold approximately 18%. Sample: blood. The receptors derive from a woman aged 18-29 years with Graves' ophthalmopathy.

In the case of this clonotype: A much larger clone is a single base away; this may be a read error. The genes are TRBV4-2 and TRBJ2-5, with no clear D. This CDR3 region has 14 residues. Trimming cost V 2 bases and J 5 bases, with 12 bases left between them. Germline loops: CDR1 LGHNA, CDR2 YNFKEQ. CDR3 bases: TGTGCCAGCAGCCAAAGTCCAGATCGGGAGACCCAGTACTTC. Its translation is CASSQSPDRETQYF.

The V gene is TRBV6-1, the J gene TRBJ2-1, with 7 bases fitting TRBD2. The V segment lost 3 bases and the J segment 3 bases; nucleotides outside the gene matches: 8. Germline assignment: CDR1 MNHNS and CDR2 SASEGT. The CDR3 loop spans 16 amino acids. The CDR3 protein is CASSEGGPNNYNEQFF. The CDR3 nucleotides are TGTGCCAGCAGTGAGGGAGGGCCGAATAACTACAATGAGCAGTTCTTC.

This clonotype was seen at least ten times. This rearrangement joins TRBV4-2 to TRBJ2-1; 10 bases fit TRBD2. This CDR3 region has 15 residues. From germline, CDR1 is LGHNA and CDR2 YNFKEQ. The junction had 7 bases not matched to a gene; V was cut back by 6 bases and J by 5 bases. The chain's CDR3 is CASRRLAGADNEQFF. DNA for the CDR3: TGTGCCAGCAGGAGGCTAGCGGGAGCAGACAATGAGCAGTTCTTC.

This clonotype has at least ten counts. V is TRBV20-1 and J is TRBJ2-7, with 9 bases lining up with TRBD2. Germline V lookup: CDR1 DFQATT, CDR2 SNEGSKA (reference sequence). CDR3 size: 17 residues. J lost 0 bases, V lost 6 bases, and 15 bases had no gene match. The DNA of the CDR3 is TGCAGTGCGTCAGCTTCAGAGAAGCGGGGGGTCTCCTACGAGCAGTACTTC. Protein: CSASASEKRGVSYEQYF.

This clonotype was recorded at least ten times. This sequence joins TRBV6-6 and TRBJ2-7; no definite D call. Germline V lookup: CDR1 MNHNY, CDR2 SVGAGI (reference sequence). The V end was cut by 1 base, the J end by 2 bases, with 18 bases between. The CDR3 is 17 amino acids. As DNA, the CDR3 is TGTGCCAGCAGTTACTACGATATACGGGCTCGACCCTACGAGCAGTACTTC. Encoded protein: CASSYYDIRARPYEQYF.

The genes are TRBV4-2 and TRBJ2-1; D is ambiguous. CDR1 is LGHNA and CDR2 is YNFKEQ in the germline V gene. This CDR3 is built from 9 residues. Trimming cost V 11 bases and J 12 bases, with 11 bases left between them. For the CDR3, the DNA is TGTGCCGGTAGATATCGGCAGTTCTTC. It translates to CAGRYRQFF.

This clonotype was observed at least ten times. The chain links TRBV24-1 to TRBJ2-5, with 7 nucleotides matching TRBD1. The CDR3 loop spans 15 amino acids. Germline CDR1 and CDR2: KGHDR and SFDVKD. The V segment lost 5 bases and the J segment 3 bases; nucleotides outside the gene matches: 8. The CDR3 nucleotides are TGTGCCACCAGTGCAGGGGGACGCCCTGAAGAGACCCAGTACTTC. Its translation is CATSAGGRPEETQYF.

This clonotype showed up many times. The chain combines TRBV3-1 with TRBJ2-1, with 12 bases lining up with TRBD2. The CDR3 is 16 amino acids. J lost 8 bases, V lost 0 bases, and 5 bases had no gene match. The V gene's germline CDR1 is LGHDT and CDR2 YNNKEL (reference sequence). CDR3 residues: CASSQDLAGGLDEQFF. The CDR3 DNA reads TGTGCCAGCAGCCAAGACCTAGCGGGGGGGCTCGATGAGCAGTTCTTC.

This clonotype has at least ten counts. This chain connects TRBV3-1 to TRBJ2-5; TRBD2 might be the D (7 bases). Germline V CDR1 and CDR2: LGHDT, YNNKEL (reference sequence). The CDR3 consists of 17 residues. Trimming removed 0 bases at V and 4 bases at J, with 18 bases between. CDR3 DNA: TGTGCCAGCAGCCAAGAAGGGGGAGGGTCGGACGGAGAGACCCAGTACTTC. It translates to CASSQEGGGSDGETQYF.

This clonotype was counted only a few times. The chain combines TRBV6-1 with TRBJ2-5, with unresolved D. Per germline, CDR1 MNHNS and CDR2 SASEGT. V shed 1 base and J shed 1 base, with 7 bases lying between them. The CDR3 spans 14 residues. The CDR3 sequence: CASSEVDGQETQYF. DNA of the CDR3: TGTGCCAGCAGTGAAGTGGACGGCCAAGAGACCCAGTACTTC.

V is TRBV28 and J is TRBJ1-2, with 7 bases identical to TRBD1. Germline values: CDR1 MDHEN, CDR2 SYDVKM. With 3 bases clipped from V and 5 bases from J, the junction kept 6 bases outside the gene matches. The CDR3 runs 14 residues. CDR3 in amino acids: CASSFNAGGYGYTF. Written as DNA, the CDR3 is TGTGCCAGCAGTTTTAACGCAGGGGGGTATGGCTACACCTTC.

The V and J genes are TRBV10-3 and TRBJ2-7; TRBD2 matches at 8 bases. Trimming took 0 bases from V and 3 from J; bases not matched to a gene: 4. Germline V CDR1 and CDR2: ENHRY, SYGVKD. This CDR3 region has 15 residues. CDR3 amino acids: CAISESDSGNYEQYF. CDR3 DNA: TGTGCCATCAGTGAGTCTGATAGCGGGAACTACGAGCAGTACTTC.